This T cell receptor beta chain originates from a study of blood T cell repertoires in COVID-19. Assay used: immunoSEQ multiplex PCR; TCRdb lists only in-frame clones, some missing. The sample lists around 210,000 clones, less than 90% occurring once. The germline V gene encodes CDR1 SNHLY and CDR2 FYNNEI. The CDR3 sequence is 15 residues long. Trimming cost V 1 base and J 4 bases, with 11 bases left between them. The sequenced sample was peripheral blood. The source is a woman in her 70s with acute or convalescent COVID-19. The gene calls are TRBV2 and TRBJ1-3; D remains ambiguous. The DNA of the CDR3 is TGTGCCAGCAGTGAAGGGTTTCCGAGCGGAAACACCATATATTTT. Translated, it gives CASSEGFPSGNTIYF.